Shown below are 13 T cell receptor beta chains from a single sample sequenced in a study of identical twins. TCRdb recomputed calls from the 5' RACE reads with MiXCR, one row per CDR3 protein. The table has approximately 500,000 distinct CDR3 sequences, 20% to 25% seen once; the top ten hold roughly 2.8%. These same data were also listed under a study on T cells expressing NK-cell markers.

Sequenced material: CD4+ T cells sorted from blood. These receptors all stem from a woman aged 18-29 years in good health.

V and J are TRBV29-1 and TRBJ1-1; D ambiguous. This CDR3 spans 12 amino acids. Germline lookup yields CDR1 SQVTM and CDR2 ANQGSEA. With 0 bases removed from V and 11 bases from J, the gap between germline ends came to 13 bases. CDR3 loop: CSVEERVNLAFF. CDR3 sequence (DNA): TGCAGCGTTGAAGAGAGGGTGAATCTGGCTTTCTTT.

The chain combines TRBV29-1 with TRBJ1-1; D remains ambiguous. The CDR3 loop spans 10 amino acids. Germline-derived CDR1 and CDR2 are SQVTM and ANQGSEA. V was clipped by 6 bases and J by 11 bases, with 13 bases between them. DNA for the CDR3: TGCAGCGTCGCCGGACCCTCGGCTTTCTTT. Its translation: CSVAGPSAFF.

V and J are TRBV10-3 and TRBJ2-5; D may be TRBD2 (6 bases). Germline values: CDR1 ENHRY, CDR2 SYGVKD. Trimming stripped 7 bases from V and 5 bases from J, with 20 bases between. There are 15 residues in the CDR3. CDR3 DNA sequence: TGTGCCATCATTAATACTGGAGGGGCCTGGGAGACCCAGTACTTC. Translation: CAIINTGGAWETQYF.

This clonotype has a handful of counts. The rearrangement joins TRBV6-2 or TRBV6-3 to TRBJ2-7; the D gene is possibly TRBD2 (5 bases). The germline V gene has CDR1 MNHEY and CDR2 SVGEGT. This CDR3 has 15 amino acids. Trimming took off 2 bases at V and 0 bases at J, with 11 bases between the two ends. CDR3 nucleotide sequence: TGTGCCAGCAGTTACCGAGGAAGCGGCTCCTACGAGCAGTACTTC. Translation gives CASSYRGSGSYEQYF.

The V gene is TRBV7-8, the J gene TRBJ2-3, with 14 bases identical to TRBD2. V was clipped by 3 bases and J by 5 bases; unmatched bases: 7. Germline loops: CDR1 SGHVS, CDR2 FQNEAQ. The CDR3 spans 17 residues. The CDR3 nucleotides read TGTGCCAGCAGCTTGACTAGCGGGAGGGCCTGGGGAGATACGCAGTATTTT. This gives the protein CASSLTSGRAWGDTQYF.

The rearrangement uses TRBV5-1 and TRBJ2-1; 9 bases align to TRBD2. Germline CDR1 and CDR2: SGHRS and YFSETQ. The trim removed 4 bases at V and 2 bases at J, leaving 22 bases unmatched. This CDR3 comprises 21 residues. The CDR3, as DNA: TGCGCCAGCAGCCCGGGACACCTCTTAGGAGTTAGCGGGGGCACCTACAATGAGCAGTTCTTC. Encoded protein: CASSPGHLLGVSGGTYNEQFF.

This clonotype has more than one count but fewer than ten. The rearrangement joins TRBV3-1 to TRBJ1-6; 10 positions agree with TRBD1. The CDR3 consists of 15 residues. Germline V gene data show CDR1 as LGHDT and CDR2 as YNNKEL (reference sequence). The V gene end was trimmed by 1 base and the J gene end by 10 bases; junction bases not matched to a gene: 4. The DNA for the CDR3 is TGTGCCAGCAGCCAAGTGGGACAGGGGAAATCACCCCTCCACTTT. As protein: CASSQVGQGKSPLHF.

This chain links TRBV20-1 with TRBJ2-7; D not resolved. The CDR3 covers 13 residues. Germline V lookup: CDR1 DFQATT, CDR2 SNEGSKA (reference sequence). Trimming removed 5 bases at V and 4 bases at J, with 15 bases between. CDR3 protein: CSAPKSPIYEQYF. The DNA for the CDR3 is TGCAGTGCTCCCAAGTCCCCCATTTACGAGCAGTACTTC.

The sample holds a few counts of this clonotype. The chain is built from TRBV3-1 and TRBJ2-3; D ambiguous. With 4 bases removed from V and 4 bases from J, the gap between germline ends came to 12 bases. CDR3 length: 14 residues. Per the germline V gene, CDR1 is LGHDT and CDR2 is YNNKEL (reference sequence). The CDR3 is CASSRAQSADTQYF. CDR3 bases: TGTGCCAGCAGCCGAGCGCAGTCCGCAGATACGCAGTATTTT.

This clonotype was counted between two and nine times. This chain links TRBV11-2 with TRBJ2-1, with 7 bases aligning to TRBD2. V gave up 5 bases and J gave up 7 bases; unmatched junction bases: 8. Germline lookup yields CDR1 SGHAT and CDR2 FQNNGV. This CDR3 has 14 residues. In nucleotides, the CDR3 is TGTGCCAGCAGCCACACCGGGAGGATGAATGAGCAGTTCTTC. Protein: CASSHTGRMNEQFF.

The table lists this clonotype with a few counts. This sequence joins TRBV28 and TRBJ2-5; D is unresolved. The V gene lost 3 bases and the J gene lost 4 bases, with 9 bases spanning the gap. CDR1 and CDR2 (germline): MDHEN, SYDVKM. The CDR3 contains 13 residues. The CDR3 sequence is CASSFKYRETQYF. In DNA, the CDR3 is TGTGCCAGCAGTTTCAAATATCGAGAGACCCAGTACTTC. Full variable domain (rest looked up from reference TRBV28 and TRBJ2-5): DVKVTQSSRYLVKRTGEKVFLECVQDMDHENMFWYRQDPGLGLRLIYFSYDVKMKEKGDIPEGYSVSREKKERFSLILESASTNQTSMYLCASSFKYRETQYFGPGTRLLVL.

The rearrangement joins TRBV9 to TRBJ2-5, with D perhaps matching TRBD2 (7 bases). Trimming stripped 4 bases from V and 1 base from J, with 17 bases between. The CDR3 extends over 16 amino acids. Per germline, CDR1 SGDLS and CDR2 YYNGEE. CDR3 DNA: TGTGCCAGCAGCCCACCAACCGGGGGGCTCCAAGAGACCCAGTACTTC. It translates to CASSPPTGGLQETQYF.

The chain carries TRBV12-3 or TRBV12-4 and TRBJ1-1; 7 bases fit TRBD1. CDR3 length: 14 residues. Trimming cost V 6 bases and J 7 bases; bases outside gene matches: 11. Here the CDR3 DNA reads TGTGCCAGCAGCCACTTAGACAGGGACGGTGAAGCTTTCTTT. Translating it yields CASSHLDRDGEAFF.